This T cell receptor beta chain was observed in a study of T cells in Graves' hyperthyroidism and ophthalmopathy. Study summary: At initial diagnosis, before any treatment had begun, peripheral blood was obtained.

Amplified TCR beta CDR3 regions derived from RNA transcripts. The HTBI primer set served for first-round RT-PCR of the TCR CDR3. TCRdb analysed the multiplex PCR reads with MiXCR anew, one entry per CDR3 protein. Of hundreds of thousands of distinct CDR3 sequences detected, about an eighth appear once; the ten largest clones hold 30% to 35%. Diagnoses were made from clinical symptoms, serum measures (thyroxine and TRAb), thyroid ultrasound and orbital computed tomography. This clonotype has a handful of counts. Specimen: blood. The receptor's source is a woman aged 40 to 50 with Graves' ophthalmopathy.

CDR3 region: CASRRGFAGNTIYF. The DNA of the CDR3 is TGTGCCAGCAGGAGGGGCTTCGCTGGAAACACCATATATTTT. This chain uses TRBV2 with TRBJ1-3, with D perhaps TRBD1 (5 bases). Trimming cost V 6 bases and J 2 bases, with 11 bases left between them. CDR3 length equals 14 residues. Germline CDR1 reads SNHLY; CDR2 reads FYNNEI.